This T cell receptor (beta chain) is drawn from a study of blood T cell repertoires in COVID-19. About the study: From the United States, Italy and Spain came samples of acute and convalescent COVID-19. Sample material is recorded as cDNA or gDNA derived from T cells, B-cell-depleted T cells, or PBMCs.

TCRdb's copy holds only in-frame clones and misses some; the assay was immunoSEQ multiplex PCR. The table includes some 270,000 clones, under 95% detected once. CDR1 is MNHEY, CDR2 SMNVEV, per germline (reference sequence). CDR3 length: 12 amino acids. V lost 5 bases to trimming and J lost 12 bases; unmatched junction nucleotides: 8. Sequenced input: PBMCs or T cells enriched from blood (not recorded which). This chain uses TRBV27 with TRBJ1-2; 8 bases fit TRBD1. The receptor was derived from a man aged 40-49 years who had been exposed to COVID-19. The CDR3 sequence: CASSPDRVSHTF. The CDR3 DNA reads TGTGCCAGCAGTCCGGACAGGGTCTCCCACACCTTC.